The clone carrying this TCR beta chain was detected once. Sequencing used immunoSEQ multiplex PCR; TCRdb keeps in-frame clones, though not all of them. This sample has around 99,000 clones; about 91% occur once, and the top ten carry more than 0.65%. Trimming left V 7 bases short and J 7 bases short, with 13 bases between. Germline V gives CDR1 ENHRY, CDR2 SYGVKD. This CDR3 region has 12 residues. The source of the sample is a study of siplizumab effects on memory and regulatory T cells. The TCR originated in a human donor in good health. The sequencing sample was made of Tregs sorted from blood. This rearrangement joins TRBV10-3 to TRBJ1-2, with D perhaps TRBD1 (5 bases). The CDR3 DNA reads as TGTGCCATCACTAGGCAGGGCGGTGGCTACACCTTC. Translated: CAITRQGGGYTF.